This TCR beta chain was sequenced in a study of radiation and T cells in renal cell carcinoma. Treatment in this sample: treatment-naive control, cytoreductive nephrectomy. Control tumors came from treatment-naive patients without prior radiation. Controls included a handful of female and around 10 male donors, resected 2011 to 2014. On this clone itself: Its antigen is unknown.

Study-wide findings and caveats: Irradiated tumors had higher TCR clonality than control tumors. Irradiated tumors held more dominant CDR3 motifs than control tumors.

Using immunoSEQ multiplex PCR, the repertoire was profiled, and TCRdb retains in-frame clones only, with some absent. The data hold more than 8,000 clones, with less than 80% observed a single time. V lost 6 bases and J lost 7, with 13 bases in between. Looked up from germline, CDR1 is SQVTM and CDR2 is ANQGSEA. The CDR3 is made up of 12 amino acids. The specimen was tumor tissue, collected from a patient whose treatment was nephrectomy without radiotherapy. The genes are TRBV29-1 and TRBJ2-1; the D call may be TRBD1 or TRBD2 (5 bases each). The sequence came from a man aged 60 to 69 with renal cell carcinoma. The CDR3 here is CSVLRGKNEQFF. CDR3 DNA: TGCAGCGTCCTGAGGGGTAAGAATGAGCAGTTCTTC.